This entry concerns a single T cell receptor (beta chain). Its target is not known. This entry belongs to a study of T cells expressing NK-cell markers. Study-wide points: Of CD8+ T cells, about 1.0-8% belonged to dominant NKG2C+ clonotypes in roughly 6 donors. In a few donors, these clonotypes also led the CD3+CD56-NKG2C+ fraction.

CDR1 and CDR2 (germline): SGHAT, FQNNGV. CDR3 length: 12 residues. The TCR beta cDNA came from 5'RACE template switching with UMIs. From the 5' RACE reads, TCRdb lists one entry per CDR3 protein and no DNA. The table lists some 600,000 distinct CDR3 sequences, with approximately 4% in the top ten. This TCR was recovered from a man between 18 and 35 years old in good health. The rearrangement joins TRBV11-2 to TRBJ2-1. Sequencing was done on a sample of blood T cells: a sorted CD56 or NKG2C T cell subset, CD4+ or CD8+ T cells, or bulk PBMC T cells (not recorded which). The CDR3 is CASRRRLGEQFF.